The rows below give T cell receptor beta chains drawn from one sample of a study of cytomegalovirus exposure and HLA in healthy donors. Method: immunoSEQ multiplex PCR; TCRdb's copy keeps in-frame clones and lacks some. This sample carries some 160,000 clones, about 72% of them seen once, and the ten largest clones take about 1.5%. Specimen: PBMCs. All receptors derive from a male donor in good health and CMV-seronegative. Both conserved end residues are part of each CDR3. A D gene is named only where the DNA matches it firmly. Size tells how often a clone was seen (once, few, many) or the class of an expanded clone, and some rows leave it out.

>NA|few|TRBJ2-7|TRBV28
CASSFLDRQSYEQYF
TGTGCCAGCAGTTTTTTGGACAGACAAAGTTACGAGCAGTACTTC
>TRBD2|NA|TRBJ2-1|TRBV5-1
CASSLELAGGYNEQFF
TGCGCCAGCAGCTTGGAGCTAGCGGGGGGCTACAATGAGCAGTTCTTC
>NA|NA|TRBJ1-3|TRBV5-1
CASSFAGTTGNTIYF
TGCGCCAGCAGCTTCGCCGGGACAACTGGAAACACCATATATTTT
>TRBD2|NA|TRBJ2-1|TRBV18
CASTGGARNEQFF
TGTGCCAGCACGGGGGGGGCGCGTAATGAGCAGTTCTTC
>TRBD2|NA|TRBJ2-7|TRBV30
CAWSVAGEGEQYF
TGTGCCTGGAGTGTAGCGGGGGAGGGAGAGCAGTACTTC
>TRBD1|NA|TRBJ1-1|TRBV13
CASSTNQGATEAFF
TGTGCCAGCAGCACAAATCAGGGGGCCACTGAAGCTTTCTTT
>NA|NA|TRBJ2-3|TRBV7-2
CASRLVGGVGDTQYF
TGTGCCAGCAGACTCGTAGGGGGGGTAGGGGATACGCAGTATTTT
>NA|few|TRBJ2-1|TRBV9
CASSSGTSYNEQFF
TGTGCCAGCAGCTCCGGGACTTCCTACAATGAGCAGTTCTTC
>TRBD1|NA|TRBJ1-2|TRBV6-5
CASRNAGGRNYGYTF
TGTGCCAGCAGAAACGCAGGGGGCCGAAACTATGGCTACACCTTC
>NA|NA|TRBJ1-4|TRBV15
CATSARGGDEKLFF
TGTGCCACCAGCGCTCGTGGAGGAGATGAAAAACTGTTTTTT
>TRBD2|NA|TRBJ2-7|TRBV30
CAWSASGSAVYEQYF
TGTGCCTGGAGTGCTAGCGGGAGCGCTGTATACGAGCAGTACTTC
>NA|NA|TRBJ2-2|TRBV11-3
CASSAAGTNTGELFF
TGTGCCAGCAGCGCAGCCGGGACTAACACCGGGGAGCTGTTTTTT
>NA|NA|TRBJ2-5|TRBV6-5
CASSSTILKAETQYF
TGTGCCAGCAGTTCGACAATCCTGAAGGCAGAGACCCAGTACTTC
>TRBD1|NA|TRBJ2-3|TRBV5-1
CASSGVGGQGKMDTQYF
TGCGCCAGCAGCGGGGTCGGGGGACAGGGGAAAATGGATACGCAGTATTTT
>NA|NA|TRBJ2-5|TRBV7-2
CASSLAATRETQYF
TGTGCCAGCAGCTTAGCGGCGACCAGGGAGACCCAGTACTTC
>TRBD1|NA|TRBJ2-7|TRBV4-3
CASSRQPRDRGSYEQYF
TGCGCCAGCAGCCGCCAGCCACGGGACAGGGGGTCCTACGAGCAGTACTTC
>NA|NA|TRBJ1-4|TRBV28
CASSSNQGPGEKLFF
TGTGCCAGCAGTTCAAATCAGGGGCCGGGTGAAAAACTGTTTTTT
>TRBD2|NA|TRBJ2-2|TRBV5-1
CASRTGGVTGELFF
TGCGCCAGCAGAACGGGGGGGGTCACCGGGGAGCTGTTTTTT
>TRBD2|once|TRBJ2-5|TRBV5-4
CASSLQGTSGRETQYF
TGTGCCAGCAGCTTGCAAGGGACTAGCGGGAGGGAGACCCAGTACTTC
>TRBD2|few|TRBJ2-5|TRBV29-1
CSVRLAGGLETQYF
TGCAGCGTCCGACTAGCGGGGGGGCTAGAGACCCAGTACTTC
>NA|NA|TRBJ1-6|TRBV7-2
CASSRPERGTSPLHF
TGTGCCAGCAGTCGTCCGGAACGGGGAACTTCACCCCTCCACTTT
>TRBD1|NA|TRBJ1-1|TRBV6-1
CASSKQGGNTEAFF
TGTGCCAGCAGTAAACAGGGGGGGAACACTGAAGCTTTCTTT
>TRBD1|NA|TRBJ1-2|TRBV19
CASTSSPDRANYGYTF
TGTGCCAGTACCTCAAGCCCGGACAGGGCTAACTATGGCTACACCTTC
>NA|NA|TRBJ2-1|TRBV4-3
CASSQDRLSYNEQFF
TGCGCCAGCAGCCAAGACAGACTCTCCTACAATGAGCAGTTCTTC
>TRBD1|few|TRBJ1-5|TRBV18
CASSPDRGAQPQHF
TGTGCCAGCTCACCGGACAGGGGCGCTCAGCCCCAGCATTTT
>NA|NA|TRBJ2-3|TRBV5-1
CASSPIRGAGTDTQYF
TGCGCCAGCAGCCCTATTCGGGGGGCTGGCACAGATACGCAGTATTTT